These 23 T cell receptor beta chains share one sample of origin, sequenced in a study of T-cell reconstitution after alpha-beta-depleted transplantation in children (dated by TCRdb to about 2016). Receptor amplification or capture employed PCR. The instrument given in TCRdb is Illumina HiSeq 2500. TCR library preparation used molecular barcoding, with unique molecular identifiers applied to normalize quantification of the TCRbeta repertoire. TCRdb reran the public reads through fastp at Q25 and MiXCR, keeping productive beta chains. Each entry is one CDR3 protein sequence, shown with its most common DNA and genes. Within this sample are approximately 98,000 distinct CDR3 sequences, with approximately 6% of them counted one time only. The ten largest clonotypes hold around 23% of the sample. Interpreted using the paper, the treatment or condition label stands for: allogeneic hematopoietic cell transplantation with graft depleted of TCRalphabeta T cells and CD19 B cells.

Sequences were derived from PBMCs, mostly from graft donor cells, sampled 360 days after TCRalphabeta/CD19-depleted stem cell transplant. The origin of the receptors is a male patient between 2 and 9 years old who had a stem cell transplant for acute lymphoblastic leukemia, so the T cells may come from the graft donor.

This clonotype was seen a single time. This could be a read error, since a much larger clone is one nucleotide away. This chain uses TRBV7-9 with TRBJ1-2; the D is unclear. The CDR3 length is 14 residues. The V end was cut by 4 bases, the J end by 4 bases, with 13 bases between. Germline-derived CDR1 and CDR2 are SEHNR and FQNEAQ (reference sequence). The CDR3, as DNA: TGTGCCAGCAGCTCAGCCATGGCAGTCTATGGCTACACCTTC. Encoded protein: CASSSAMAVYGYTF.

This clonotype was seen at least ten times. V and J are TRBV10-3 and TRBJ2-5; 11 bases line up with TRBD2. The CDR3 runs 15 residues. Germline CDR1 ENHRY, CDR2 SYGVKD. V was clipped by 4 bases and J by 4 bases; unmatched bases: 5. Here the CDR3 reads CAISVITSGGETQYF. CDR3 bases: TGTGCCATCAGTGTAATAACTAGCGGGGGAGAGACCCAGTACTTC.

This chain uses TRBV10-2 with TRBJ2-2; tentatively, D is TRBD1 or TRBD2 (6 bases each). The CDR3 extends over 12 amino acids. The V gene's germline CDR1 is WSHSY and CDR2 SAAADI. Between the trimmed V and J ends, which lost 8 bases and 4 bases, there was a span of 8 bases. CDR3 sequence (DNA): TGCGCCAGCCGGGGGCCCACCGGGGAGCTGTTTTTT. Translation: CASRGPTGELFF.

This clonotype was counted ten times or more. CDR3 sequence reads: CASSLEDEYF. The CDR3 nucleotides read TGCGCCAGCAGCTTGGAGGACGAATACTTC. The chain combines TRBV5-1 with TRBJ2-4; D gene ambiguous. The CDR3 spans 10 residues. V lost 0 bases and J lost 16, with 8 bases in between. The V gene's germline CDR1 is SGHRS and CDR2 YFSETQ. Combining the CDR3 with reference TRBV5-1 and TRBJ2-4 gives the whole variable domain KAGVTQTPRYLIKTRGQQVTLSCSPISGHRSVSWYQQTPGQGLQFLFEYFSETQRNKGNFPGRFSGRQFSNSRSEMNVSTLELGDSALYLCASSLEDEYFGAGTRLSVL.

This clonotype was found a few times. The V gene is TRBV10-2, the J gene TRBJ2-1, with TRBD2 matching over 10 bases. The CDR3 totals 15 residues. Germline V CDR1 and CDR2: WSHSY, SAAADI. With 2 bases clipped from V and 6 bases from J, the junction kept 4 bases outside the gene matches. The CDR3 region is CASSEGASGSNEQFF. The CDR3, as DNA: TGCGCCAGCAGTGAGGGGGCTAGCGGGAGCAATGAGCAGTTCTTC.

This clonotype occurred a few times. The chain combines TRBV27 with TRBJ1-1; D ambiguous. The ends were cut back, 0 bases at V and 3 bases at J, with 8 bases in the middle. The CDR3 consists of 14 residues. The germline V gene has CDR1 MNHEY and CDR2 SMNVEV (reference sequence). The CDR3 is CASSLSSGYTEAFF. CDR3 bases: TGTGCCAGCAGTTTATCCTCGGGTTACACTGAAGCTTTCTTT.

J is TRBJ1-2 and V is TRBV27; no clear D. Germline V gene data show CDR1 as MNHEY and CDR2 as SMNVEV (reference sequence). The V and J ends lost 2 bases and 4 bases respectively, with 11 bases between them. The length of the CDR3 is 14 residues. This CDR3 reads CASSLGRGIYGYTF. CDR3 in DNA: TGTGCCAGCAGTTTAGGCAGAGGGATCTATGGCTACACCTTC.

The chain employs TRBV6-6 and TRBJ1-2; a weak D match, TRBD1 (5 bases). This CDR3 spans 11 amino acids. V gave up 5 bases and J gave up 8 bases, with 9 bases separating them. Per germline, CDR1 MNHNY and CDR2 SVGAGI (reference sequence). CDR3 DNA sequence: TGTGCCAGCAGTGACAGAGGCGGCTACACCTTC. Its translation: CASSDRGGYTF.

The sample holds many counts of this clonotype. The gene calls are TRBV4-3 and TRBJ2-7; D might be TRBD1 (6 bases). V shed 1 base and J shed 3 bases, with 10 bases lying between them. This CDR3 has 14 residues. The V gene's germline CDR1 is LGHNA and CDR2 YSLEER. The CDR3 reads CASSQGEGGYEQYF. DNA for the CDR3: TGCGCCAGCAGCCAAGGAGAAGGGGGCTACGAGCAGTACTTC.

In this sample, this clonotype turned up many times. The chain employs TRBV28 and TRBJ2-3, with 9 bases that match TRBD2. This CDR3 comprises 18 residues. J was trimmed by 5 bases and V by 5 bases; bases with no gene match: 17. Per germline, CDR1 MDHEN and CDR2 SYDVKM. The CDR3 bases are TGTGCCAGCAGTCTCGGTCAGCGGCGGGGGGGCCTAGAAGATACGCAGTATTTT. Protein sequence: CASSLGQRRGGLEDTQYF.

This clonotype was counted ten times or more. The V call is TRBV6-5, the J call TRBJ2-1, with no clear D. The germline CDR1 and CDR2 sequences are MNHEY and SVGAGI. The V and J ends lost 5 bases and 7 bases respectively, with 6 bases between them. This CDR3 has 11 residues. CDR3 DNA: TGTGCCAGCAGTCTTTGGAATGAGCAGTTCTTC. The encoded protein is CASSLWNEQFF.

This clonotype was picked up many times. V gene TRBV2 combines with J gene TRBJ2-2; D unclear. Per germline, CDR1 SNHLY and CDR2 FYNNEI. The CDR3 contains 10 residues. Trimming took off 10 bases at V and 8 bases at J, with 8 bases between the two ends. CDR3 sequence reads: CATRRGELFF. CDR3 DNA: TGTGCCACCAGGCGTGGGGAGCTGTTTTTT.

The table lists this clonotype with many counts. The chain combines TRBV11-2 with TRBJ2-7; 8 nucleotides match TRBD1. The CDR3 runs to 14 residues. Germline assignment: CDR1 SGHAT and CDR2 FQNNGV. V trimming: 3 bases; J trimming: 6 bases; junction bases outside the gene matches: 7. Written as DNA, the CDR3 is TGTGCCAGCAGCTTCACCGGACAGGGTCGCGAGCAGTACTTC. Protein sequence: CASSFTGQGREQYF.

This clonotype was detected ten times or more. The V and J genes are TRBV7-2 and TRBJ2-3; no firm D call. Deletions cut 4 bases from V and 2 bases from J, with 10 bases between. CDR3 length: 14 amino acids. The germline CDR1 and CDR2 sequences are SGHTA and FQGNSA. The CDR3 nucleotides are TGTGCCAGCAGCTACCATCGACCCACAGATACGCAGTATTTT. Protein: CASSYHRPTDTQYF.

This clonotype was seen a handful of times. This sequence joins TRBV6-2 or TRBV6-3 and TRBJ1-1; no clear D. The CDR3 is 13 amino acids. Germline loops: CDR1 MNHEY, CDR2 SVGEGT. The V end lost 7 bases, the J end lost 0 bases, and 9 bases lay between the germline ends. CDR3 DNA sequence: TGTGCCAGCAAAGACACCTTGAACACTGAAGCTTTCTTT. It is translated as CASKDTLNTEAFF.

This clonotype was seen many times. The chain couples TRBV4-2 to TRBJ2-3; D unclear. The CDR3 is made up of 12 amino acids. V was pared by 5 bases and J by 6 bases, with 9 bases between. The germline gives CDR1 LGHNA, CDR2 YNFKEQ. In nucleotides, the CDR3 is TGTGCCAGCAGCTTTACGTCGGATACGCAGTATTTT. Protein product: CASSFTSDTQYF.

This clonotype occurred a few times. CDR3 DNA: TGTGCCAGCAGTCTCGTGATGAACTATGGCTACACCTTC. This translates into CASSLVMNYGYTF. This rearrangement joins TRBV28 to TRBJ1-2; D remains unclear. CDR1 and CDR2 (germline): MDHEN, SYDVKM. The CDR3 is 13 residues long. V lost 5 bases and J 2 bases, leaving 9 bases between the germline ends.

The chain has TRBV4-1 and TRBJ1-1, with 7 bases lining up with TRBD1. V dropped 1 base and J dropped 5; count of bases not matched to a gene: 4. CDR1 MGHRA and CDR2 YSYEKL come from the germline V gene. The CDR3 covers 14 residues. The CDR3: CASSQVQGKTEAFF. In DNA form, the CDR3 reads TGCGCCAGCAGCCAAGTACAGGGGAAAACTGAAGCTTTCTTT.

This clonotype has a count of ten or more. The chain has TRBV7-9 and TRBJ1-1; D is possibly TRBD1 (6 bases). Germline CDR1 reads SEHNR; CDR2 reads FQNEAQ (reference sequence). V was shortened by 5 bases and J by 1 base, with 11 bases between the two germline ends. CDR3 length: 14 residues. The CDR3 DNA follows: TGTGCCAGCAGCAACAGGGACTCGAACACTGAAGCTTTCTTT. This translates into CASSNRDSNTEAFF.

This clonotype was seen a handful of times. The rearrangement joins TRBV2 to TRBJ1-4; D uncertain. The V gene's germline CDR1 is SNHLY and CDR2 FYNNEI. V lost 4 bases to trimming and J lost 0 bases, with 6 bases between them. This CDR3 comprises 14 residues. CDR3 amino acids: CASSAYATNEKLFF. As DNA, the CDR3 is TGTGCCAGCAGTGCCTACGCAACTAATGAAAAACTGTTTTTT.

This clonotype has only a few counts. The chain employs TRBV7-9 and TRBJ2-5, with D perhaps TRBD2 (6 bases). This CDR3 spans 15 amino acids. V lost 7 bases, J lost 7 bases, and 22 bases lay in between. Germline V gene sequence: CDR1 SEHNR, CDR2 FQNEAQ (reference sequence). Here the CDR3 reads CASTRSTPPRGTQYF. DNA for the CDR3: TGTGCCAGCACCCGATCGACCCCTCCGCGGGGGACCCAGTACTTC. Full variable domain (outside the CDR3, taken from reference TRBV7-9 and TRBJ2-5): DTGVSQNPRHKITKRGQNVTFRCDPISEHNRLYWYRQTLGQGPEFLTYFQNEAQLEKSRLLSDRFSAERPKGSFSTLEIQRTEQGDSAMYLCASTRSTPPRGTQYFGPGTRLLVL.

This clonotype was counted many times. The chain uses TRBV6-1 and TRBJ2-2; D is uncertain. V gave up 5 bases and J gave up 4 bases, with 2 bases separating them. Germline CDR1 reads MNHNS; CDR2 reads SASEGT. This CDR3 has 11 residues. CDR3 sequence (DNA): TGTGCCAGCAGTCCCACCGGGGAGCTGTTTTTT. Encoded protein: CASSPTGELFF.

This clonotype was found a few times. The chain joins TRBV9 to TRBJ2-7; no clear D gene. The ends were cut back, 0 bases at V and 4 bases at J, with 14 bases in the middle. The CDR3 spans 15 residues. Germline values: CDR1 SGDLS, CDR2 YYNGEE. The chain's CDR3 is CASSVAGVGPYEQYF. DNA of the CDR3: TGTGCCAGCAGCGTAGCTGGGGTCGGCCCTTACGAGCAGTACTTC.